A selection of T cell receptor beta chains follows, all from one sample in a study of CD8+CD57+ T cells in acquired aplastic anemia. TCRdb analysed the reads with MiXCR anew, one entry per CDR3 protein. The table lists roughly 150,000 distinct CDR3 sequences, around half of them singletons. The specimen was sorted CD4+, CD8+, or CD8+CD57+ T cells (not recorded which) from PBMCs. The receptors here all came from a human donor with aplastic anemia. CDR3s include the opening cysteine and the closing phenylalanine or tryptophan. Fields, in order: V gene, clone size, CDR3 protein. Rows give clone size only sometimes, using once, few, many, or a class for an expanded clone.

v_call: TRBV6-5
clone_size: many
cdr3_aa: CASSYSSRGLSHEQYF

v_call: TRBV28
clone_size: .
cdr3_aa: CASSTLSEQIF

v_call: TRBV15
clone_size: .
cdr3_aa: CATSARLVGGEQFF

v_call: TRBV19
clone_size: .
cdr3_aa: CASREGGQETQYF

v_call: TRBV6-1
clone_size: many
cdr3_aa: CASSEALGGGYTF

v_call: TRBV11-2
clone_size: many
cdr3_aa: CASSVGGIGSPLHF

v_call: TRBV10-3
clone_size: many
cdr3_aa: CAISDPKNSPLHF

v_call: TRBV20-1
clone_size: many
cdr3_aa: CSARDRTASGNTIYF

v_call: TRBV7-9
clone_size: .
cdr3_aa: CASSPIAGSYEQYF

v_call: TRBV7-9
clone_size: .
cdr3_aa: CASSTDRGTDTQYF

v_call: TRBV7-2
clone_size: .
cdr3_aa: CASGNREDYGYTF

v_call: TRBV12-3/TRBV12-4
clone_size: once
cdr3_aa: CASSLKAGSPLHF

v_call: TRBV7-3
clone_size: .
cdr3_aa: CASSLSGGAGNEQFF

v_call: TRBV20-1
clone_size: .
cdr3_aa: CSASSVYSNQPQHF

v_call: TRBV6-1
clone_size: few
cdr3_aa: CASNERGSGGYNEQFF

v_call: TRBV14
clone_size: many
cdr3_aa: CASSQDRAFYEQYF

v_call: TRBV18
clone_size: few
cdr3_aa: CASSQGQGKQPQHF

v_call: TRBV3-1
clone_size: .
cdr3_aa: CASSPGLAGGPNF

v_call: TRBV7-3
clone_size: many
cdr3_aa: CASSRGQGLNSPLHF

v_call: TRBV7-8
clone_size: few
cdr3_aa: CASSLAGGANEQYF

v_call: TRBV11-2
clone_size: many
cdr3_aa: CASSPKTGIETQYF

v_call: TRBV29-1
clone_size: few
cdr3_aa: CSSPSRSSRNNEQFF